Following are 3 T cell receptor beta chains from one sample sequenced in a study of read filtering for tumor transcriptome and immune sequencing. Molecular barcoded adaptors covering alpha/delta and beta/gamma chains were used on approximately 400 ng RNA. TCRdb ran MiXCR on the reads and lists one entry per CDR3 protein. The sample yields about 50,000 distinct CDR3 sequences, less than 20% seen once. The specimen was a population of CD138-negative cells sorted from bone marrow. The receptor set was obtained from a donor at least 40 years old with multiple myeloma.

This clonotype was recorded at least ten times. The gene calls are TRBV20-1 and TRBJ2-3; D not certain. Germline assignment: CDR1 DFQATT and CDR2 SNEGSKA (reference sequence). The CDR3 has 12 amino acids. V was shortened by 5 bases and J by 4 bases, with 10 bases between the two germline ends. DNA for the CDR3: TGCAGTGCTGGAAAAAGGGCAGATACGCAGTATTTT. It encodes CSAGKRADTQYF.

This clonotype has ten or more counts. The rearrangement uses TRBV29-1 and TRBJ2-4; a weak D match, TRBD1 (7 bases). Looked up from germline, CDR1 is SQVTM and CDR2 is ANQGSEA. CDR3 length: 14 residues. The germline V and J ends were trimmed by 3 bases and 3 bases, with 12 bases remaining between them. The CDR3 sequence: CSVDAGQLKNIQYF. DNA for the CDR3: TGCAGCGTTGATGCGGGACAGCTCAAAAACATTCAGTACTTC.

Many counts were recorded for this clonotype. This chain joins TRBV28 and TRBJ2-3; perhaps TRBD2 as D (5 bases). The length of the CDR3 is 12 residues. Trimming removed 5 bases at V and 6 bases at J, with 9 bases between. CDR1 is MDHEN and CDR2 is SYDVKM in the germline V gene. CDR3 bases: TGTGCCAGCAGTCCCGTAGCGGATACGCAGTATTTT. Translating it yields CASSPVADTQYF. Using reference TRBV28 and TRBJ2-3 for the parts outside the CDR3, the full variable domain is DVKVTQSSRYLVKRTGEKVFLECVQDMDHENMFWYRQDPGLGLRLIYFSYDVKMKEKGDIPEGYSVSREKKERFSLILESASTNQTSMYLCASSPVADTQYFGPGTRLTVL.